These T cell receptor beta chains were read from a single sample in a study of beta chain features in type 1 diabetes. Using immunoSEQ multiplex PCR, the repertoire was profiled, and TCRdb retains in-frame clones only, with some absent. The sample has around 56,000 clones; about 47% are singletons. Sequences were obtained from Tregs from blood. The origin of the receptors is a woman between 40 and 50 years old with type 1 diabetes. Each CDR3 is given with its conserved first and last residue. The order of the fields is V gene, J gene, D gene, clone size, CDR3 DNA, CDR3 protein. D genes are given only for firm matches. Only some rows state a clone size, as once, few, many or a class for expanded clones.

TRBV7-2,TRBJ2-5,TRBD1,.,TGTGCCAGCAGCCCTCACCTAGGTGGGACAGGGGGGGTGAAGACCCAGTACTTC,CASSPHLGGTGGVKTQYF
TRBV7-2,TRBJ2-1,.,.,TGTGCCAGCAGCTCCCAGCCTGGAGGCTACAATGAGCAGTTCTTC,CASSSQPGGYNEQFF
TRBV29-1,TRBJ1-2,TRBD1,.,TGCAGTTCTCGGGGACAGGGGGCTGCGGGTGGCTACACCTTC,CSSRGQGAAGGYTF
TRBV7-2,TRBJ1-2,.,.,TGTGCCAGCAGCTTAGGGCGGGGGTCCCACGGGGGCTACACCTTC,CASSLGRGSHGGYTF
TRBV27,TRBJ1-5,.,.,TGTGCCAGCAGTAAAACCACAGTCACCAATCAGCCCCAGCATTTT,CASSKTTVTNQPQHF
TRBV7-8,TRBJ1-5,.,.,TGTGCCAGCAGCTTAGCCATTAGCGGGGGCCGGAATCAGCCCCAGCATTTT,CASSLAISGGRNQPQHF
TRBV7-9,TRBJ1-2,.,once,TGTGCCAGCAGTACTCAATCTCCCGGCTATGGCTACACCTTC,CASSTQSPGYGYTF
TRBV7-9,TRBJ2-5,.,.,TGTGCCAGCAGCTTAGGGCTTCAAGAGACCCAGTACTTC,CASSLGLQETQYF
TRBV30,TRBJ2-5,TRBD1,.,TGTGCCTGGAACGACAGGGGAGAACCGGAGACCCAGTACTTC,CAWNDRGEPETQYF
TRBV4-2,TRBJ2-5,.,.,TGTGCCAGCAGCCAAGAATCGGACACTTACCTGCAAGAGACCCAGTACTTC,CASSQESDTYLQETQYF
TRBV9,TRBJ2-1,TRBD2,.,TGTGCCAGCAGCGCAGGAGGAGCGGGAGCAGGGAATGAGCAGTTCTTC,CASSAGGAGAGNEQFF
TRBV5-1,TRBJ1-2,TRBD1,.,TGCGCCAGCAGCTGGGGCAACAGGGGGCTGGGATCTGGCTACACCTTC,CASSWGNRGLGSGYTF
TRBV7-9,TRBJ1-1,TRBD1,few,TGTGCCAGCAATACAGGGGGGGACACTGAAGCTTTCTTT,CASNTGGDTEAFF
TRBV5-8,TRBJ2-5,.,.,TGTGCCAGCAGCTCACATCAGACCCAGTACTTC,CASSSHQTQYF
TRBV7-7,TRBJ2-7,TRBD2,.,TGTGCCAGCAGCCCCACCACTAGCGGGAGTGACGAGCAGTACTTC,CASSPTTSGSDEQYF
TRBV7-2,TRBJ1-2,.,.,TGTGCCAGCAGCCTCCAGCCGGGACATGGCTACGGCTACACCTTC,CASSLQPGHGYGYTF
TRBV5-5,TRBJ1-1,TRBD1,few,TGTGCCAGCAGCCACTTTGAGGGGGCGGGGAACACTGAAGCTTTCTTT,CASSHFEGAGNTEAFF
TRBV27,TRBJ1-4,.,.,TGTGCCAGCACCTTCGGGGGAGGTCCCCCCCCCGAAAAACTGTTTTTT,CASTFGGGPPPEKLFF
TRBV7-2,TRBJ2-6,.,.,TGTGCCAGCAGCTTAGGATACAGGGTGGCTGGGGCCAACGTCCTGACTTTC,CASSLGYRVAGANVLTF
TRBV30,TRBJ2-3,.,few,TGTGCCTGGAGTGTAGGGGTAGGGGTTAGCACAGATACGCAGTATTTT,CAWSVGVGVSTDTQYF
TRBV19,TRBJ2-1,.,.,TGTGCCAGTAGTATGCGGGGGCTTTACAATGAGCAGTTCTTC,CASSMRGLYNEQFF
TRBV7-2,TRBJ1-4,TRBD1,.,TGTGCCAGCAGCCCACAGGGGGGGGATGAAAAACTGTTTTTT,CASSPQGGDEKLFF
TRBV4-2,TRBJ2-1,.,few,TGTGCCAGCAGAGATATCGCGGGACGGGGCAACAATGAGCAGTTCTTC,CASRDIAGRGNNEQFF
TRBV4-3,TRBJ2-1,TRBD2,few,TGCGCCAGCAGCCATGGAGTAGCGGGAGGGGGTTGGCAGTTCTTC,CASSHGVAGGGWQFF
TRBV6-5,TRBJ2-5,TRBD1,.,TGTGCCAGCAGTTACTCGGGACAGACGACGACCCAGTACTTC,CASSYSGQTTTQYF
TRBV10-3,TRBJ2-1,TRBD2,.,TGTGCCATCAGGGGGACTAGCGGGGCTTCCTACAATGAGCAGTTCTTC,CAIRGTSGASYNEQFF
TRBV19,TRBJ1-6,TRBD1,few,TGTGCCAGTAGTACGAACAGGGGACGAAATTCACCCCTCCACTTT,CASSTNRGRNSPLHF
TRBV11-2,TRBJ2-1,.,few,TGTGCCAGCAGCAGGGACACCTACAATGAGCAGTTCTTC,CASSRDTYNEQFF
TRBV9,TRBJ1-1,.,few,TGTGCCAGCAGCCCCCAACAGGGCACCAACACTGAAGCTTTCTTT,CASSPQQGTNTEAFF
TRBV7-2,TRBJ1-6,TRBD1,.,TGTGCCAGCAGCCCCCCGGGACAGGGGCAATCACCCCTCCACTTT,CASSPPGQGQSPLHF
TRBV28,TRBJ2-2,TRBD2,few,TGTGCCAGCAGTTTGTTAGCGGGGGCCACCACCGGGGAGCTGTTTTTT,CASSLLAGATTGELFF